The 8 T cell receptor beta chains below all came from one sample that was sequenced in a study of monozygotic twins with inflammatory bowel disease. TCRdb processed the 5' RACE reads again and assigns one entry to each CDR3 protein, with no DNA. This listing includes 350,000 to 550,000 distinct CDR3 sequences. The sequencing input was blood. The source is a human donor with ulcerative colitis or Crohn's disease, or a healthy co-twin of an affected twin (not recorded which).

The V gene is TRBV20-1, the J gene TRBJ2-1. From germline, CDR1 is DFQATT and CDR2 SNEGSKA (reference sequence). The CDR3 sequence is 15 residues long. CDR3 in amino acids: CSASVLDVPYNEQFF.

The CDR3 protein is CASSAGHQSNQPQHF. V gene TRBV2 combines with J gene TRBJ1-5; TCRdb gives TRBD1 as the D gene, but with no DNA this cannot be confirmed. Germline V gene sequence: CDR1 SNHLY, CDR2 FYNNEI. This CDR3 spans 15 amino acids.

The CDR3 region is CASVGGQGKNGYTF. The rearrangement links TRBV2 to TRBJ1-2; TCRdb designates TRBD1, a call that cannot be tested without DNA. Germline V gene sequence: CDR1 SNHLY, CDR2 FYNNEI. This CDR3 region has 14 residues.

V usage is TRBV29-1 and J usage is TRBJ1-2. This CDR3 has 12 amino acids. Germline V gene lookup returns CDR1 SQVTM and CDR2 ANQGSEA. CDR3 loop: CSVEALRGGYTF. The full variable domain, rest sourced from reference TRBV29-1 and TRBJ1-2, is SAVISQKPSRDICQRGTSLTIQCQVDSQVTMMFWYRQQPGQSLTLIATANQGSEATYESGFVIDKFPISRPNLTFSTLTVSNMSPEDSSIYLCSVEALRGGYTFGSGTRLTVV.

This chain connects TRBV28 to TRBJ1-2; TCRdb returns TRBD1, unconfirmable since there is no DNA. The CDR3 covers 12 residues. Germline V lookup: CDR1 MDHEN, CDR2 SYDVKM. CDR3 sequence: CASTGQSLGYTF.

CDR3 in amino acids: CASQLVRGETQYF. V usage is TRBV27 and J usage is TRBJ2-5; the TRBD1 assignment by TCRdb is unverifiable without DNA. From germline, CDR1 is MNHEY and CDR2 SMNVEV (reference sequence). The CDR3 extends over 13 amino acids.

CDR3 residues: CATSRDAEPDGYTF. The chain uses TRBV15 and TRBJ1-2. This CDR3 spans 14 amino acids. Germline loops: CDR1 LNHNV, CDR2 YYDKDF (reference sequence).

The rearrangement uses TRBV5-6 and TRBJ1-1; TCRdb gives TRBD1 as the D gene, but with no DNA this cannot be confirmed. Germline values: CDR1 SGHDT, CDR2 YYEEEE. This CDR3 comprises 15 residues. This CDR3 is CASSLGYRGDTEAFF.